The sequence of this TCR beta chain was determined in a study of TIL therapy for anti-PD-1-resistant metastatic lung cancer. Background on the study: Tumor harvest preceded PD-1/PD-L1 blockade, followed by nivolumab treatment.

Time point given: pre-treatment sample, taken before nivolumab and TIL therapy. Patients were adults with stage 4 NSCLC. This clone was seen a single time. The CDR3 totals 15 residues. The V gene's germline CDR1 is SGHTA and CDR2 FQGNSA. Trimming left V 2 bases short and J 7 bases short, with 15 bases between. The immunoSEQ assay was v3. TCRdb keeps only in-frame clones here, not all; method: immunoSEQ multiplex PCR. This sample yields approximately 53,000 clones, of which 70% to 80% are seen a single time; 4% to 5.5% belongs to the top ten. The sequences come from blood, collected at baseline. This rearrangement joins TRBV7-2 to TRBJ2-1, with D perhaps matching TRBD1 (5 bases). This TCR derives from a woman between 30 and 85 years old with non-small cell lung cancer. The CDR3, as DNA: TGTGCCAGCAGCTTACAGGGCCCCGTCGGGAATGAGCAGTTCTTC. Protein sequence: CASSLQGPVGNEQFF.